The clone carrying this T cell receptor beta chain was recorded a few times. Its antigen is currently unknown. These data belong to a study of cytomegalovirus exposure and HLA in healthy donors. Notes on the study in general: 16,951 TCR beta sequences were associated with HLA alleles at 0.05 false discovery rate in a later analysis. Beyond CMV serostatus, there was no information to go on about immune exposure. Owing to their indistinguishability, certain V segments, notably TRBV6-2 and TRBV6-3, were excluded.

The PCR used 60 Vbeta and 13 Jbeta primers. This table comes from immunoSEQ multiplex PCR, and its TCRdb copy is limited to in-frame clones, with some not included. The sample lists 90,000 to 130,000 clones, about 80% occurring once. Trimming took 8 bases from V and 2 from J, leaving 11 bases between them. This CDR3 region has 13 residues. Germline CDR1 reads MNHNS; CDR2 reads SASEGT. This receptor was taken from a man aged 25 to 40 in good health and CMV-seropositive. The chain employs TRBV6-1 and TRBJ2-3; D might be TRBD2 (6 bases). Specimen: PBMCs. CDR3 amino acids: CASVRDFTDTQYF. CDR3 in DNA: TGTGCCAGCGTCCGGGACTTCACAGATACGCAGTATTTT.